A single sample gave rise to the 25 T cell receptor beta chains below, sequenced in a study of shared clonotypes between healthy human individuals. Method: immunoSEQ multiplex PCR; TCRdb's copy keeps in-frame clones and lacks some. The sample records some 1 million clones, approximately 68% being singletons. Sequencing was performed on memory CD4+ T cells sorted from blood. Stated subset: CD45RA-negative fraction. Receptors were obtained from a man aged 18 to 35 in good health.

This clone was observed a handful of times. The chain carries TRBV2 and TRBJ1-1; D remains ambiguous. Between the trimmed V and J ends, which lost 4 bases and 8 bases, there was a span of 8 bases. The CDR3 extends over 11 amino acids. Germline V gives CDR1 SNHLY, CDR2 FYNNEI. The CDR3 protein is CASSVTREAFF. The CDR3, as DNA: TGTGCCAGCAGTGTGACGAGAGAAGCTTTCTTT.

The J gene is TRBJ2-2, the V gene TRBV18; D call uncertain. This CDR3 contains 12 residues. The germline V gene has CDR1 KGHSH and CDR2 LQKENI. Trimming removed 1 base at V and 7 bases at J, with 4 bases between. CDR3 sequence (DNA): TGTGCCAGCTCACCACAGATCGGGGAGCTGTTTTTT. Translating it yields CASSPQIGELFF.

The V and J genes are TRBV20-1 and TRBJ2-5; D is tentatively TRBD1 or TRBD2 (5 bases each). The germline gives CDR1 DFQATT, CDR2 SNEGSKA (reference sequence). V lost 5 bases and J lost 6, with 10 bases in between. The length of the CDR3 is 11 residues. The CDR3 reads CSAWDRQTQYF. The CDR3 coding sequence is TGCAGTGCTTGGGACCGCCAGACCCAGTACTTC.

The chain links TRBV6-6 to TRBJ2-1; 7 nucleotides align to TRBD1. Germline assignment: CDR1 MNHNY and CDR2 SVGAGI (reference sequence). The trim removed 5 bases at V and 4 bases at J, leaving 2 bases unmatched. The CDR3 is 13 amino acids. Here the CDR3 reads CASSRGQYNEQFF. Here the CDR3 DNA reads TGTGCCAGCAGTAGGGGACAGTACAATGAGCAGTTCTTC.

This clone was seen a single time. CDR3 bases: TGTGCCAGCAAACAGGGTGGGAGGAACACTGAAGCTTTCTTT. This codes for CASKQGGRNTEAFF. V gene TRBV2 combines with J gene TRBJ1-1; perhaps TRBD1 as D (6 bases). Germline CDR1 SNHLY, CDR2 FYNNEI. V was cut by 7 bases and J by 1 base, with 13 bases left in between. This CDR3 comprises 14 residues.

This clone showed up just a few times. This CDR3 reads CASSFHRGTGGAFF. In nucleotides, the CDR3 is TGTGCCAGCAGCTTTCACAGGGGGACGGGTGGAGCTTTCTTT. V gene TRBV7-2 combines with J gene TRBJ1-1; the match to TRBD1 covers 8 bases. This CDR3 region has 14 residues. CDR1 is SGHTA, CDR2 FQGNSA, per germline. The J segment lost 10 bases and the V segment lost 3 bases, leaving 10 bases of the junction unmatched.

Regarding this clone: At one of its ends the junction is not consistent with the germline gene, which may arise from a read error. CDR3 in amino acids: CASSLGTGKETQYF. Here the CDR3 DNA reads TGTGCTAGCAGCTTAGGGACAGGGAAGGAGACCCAGTACTTC. The chain is built from TRBV7-7 and TRBJ2-5; 9 bases match TRBD1. The V gene's germline CDR1 is SSHAT and CDR2 FNYEAQ (reference sequence). The CDR3 runs 14 residues.

V gene TRBV19 combines with J gene TRBJ2-5; TRBD2 matches 15 bases. With V trimmed by 10 bases and J by 4 bases, 4 bases remained unmatched. Germline V gene lookup returns CDR1 LNHDA and CDR2 SQIVND (reference sequence). This CDR3 contains 14 residues. The CDR3, as DNA: TGTGCCACCTCGGGACTAGCGGGAGGAGAGACCCAGTACTTC. Protein product: CATSGLAGGETQYF.

The chain couples TRBV19 to TRBJ1-6; 7 bases match TRBD1. This CDR3 is built from 16 residues. Germline loops: CDR1 LNHDA, CDR2 SQIVND (reference sequence). V lost 4 bases to trimming and J lost 4 bases; unmatched junction nucleotides: 7. The CDR3 DNA reads TGTGCCAGTAGTAACGACAGGGAGCTATATAATTCACCCCTCCACTTT. Translated: CASSNDRELYNSPLHF.

V gene TRBV30 combines with J gene TRBJ1-3; TRBD1 aligns across 10 bases. CDR1 is GTSNPN and CDR2 is SVGIG in the germline V gene (reference sequence). V dropped 1 base and J dropped 8; count of bases not matched to a gene: 5. The CDR3 length is 14 residues. The CDR3 spells CAWSAGQGRHTIYF. The CDR3 DNA sequence: TGTGCCTGGAGTGCGGGACAGGGGAGGCACACCATATATTTT.

A word on this clone: The sample carries other DNA sequences with the same CDR3. The chain couples TRBV14 to TRBJ1-2, with D unresolved. Trimming stripped 4 bases from V and 5 bases from J, with 11 bases between. Germline CDR1 reads SGHDN; CDR2 reads FVKESK. The CDR3 totals 13 residues. The CDR3 is CASSPGISYGYTF. As DNA, the CDR3 is TGTGCCAGCAGCCCAGGCATTTCGTATGGCTACACCTTC.

This clone has a handful of counts. The rearrangement joins TRBV7-6 to TRBJ1-5, with D possibly TRBD1 on 5 matching bases. In germline, CDR1 is SGHVS, CDR2 FNYEAQ. There are 15 residues in the CDR3. Trimming cost V 5 bases and J 2 bases, with 13 bases left between them. CDR3 sequence (DNA): TGTGCCAGCAGCCGGGGGATAGGAGGCAATCAGCCCCAGCATTTT. It specifies CASSRGIGGNQPQHF.

The rearrangement uses TRBV9 and TRBJ2-7; 8 bases match TRBD2. V dropped 0 bases and J dropped 6; count of bases not matched to a gene: 11. Germline-derived CDR1 and CDR2 are SGDLS and YYNGEE. The CDR3 has 16 amino acids. CDR3 amino acids: CASSVGLLAEKSEQYF. In DNA, the CDR3 is TGTGCCAGCAGCGTAGGGTTACTAGCGGAGAAGAGCGAGCAGTACTTC.

This chain connects TRBV6-5 to TRBJ2-1; 7 positions agree with TRBD2. Unmatched junction bases numbered 11, after V lost 5 bases and J lost 10 bases. Germline lookup yields CDR1 MNHEY and CDR2 SVGAGI. CDR3 size: 14 residues. The CDR3 loop reads CASSATSVLREQFF. The CDR3 region has the DNA TGTGCCAGCAGTGCCACTAGCGTCCTGCGGGAGCAGTTCTTC.

This clone has more than one count but fewer than ten. The chain joins TRBV19 to TRBJ2-2; no reliable D call. Germline V gene data show CDR1 as LNHDA and CDR2 as SQIVND (reference sequence). The CDR3 totals 18 residues. Trimming shortened V by 3 bases and J by 4 bases, and 21 bases separated the two germline ends. In nucleotides, the CDR3 is TGTGCCAGTAGTATGCCCCCCCCGCAGCCCGCCGGCACCGGGGAGCTGTTTTTT. It codes for CASSMPPPQPAGTGELFF.

This rearrangement joins TRBV28 to TRBJ2-7; 13 nucleotides agree with TRBD2. V was clipped by 5 bases and J by 1 base; unmatched bases: 5. The V gene's germline CDR1 is MDHEN and CDR2 SYDVKM. CDR3 length equals 16 residues. The chain's CDR3 is CASSGPGLAGSYEQYF. The CDR3 DNA reads as TGTGCCAGCAGTGGACCGGGACTAGCGGGGTCCTACGAGCAGTACTTC.

The sample holds a few counts of this clone. The rearrangement uses TRBV10-1 and TRBJ1-2; 7 bases are a match to TRBD1. V dropped 4 bases and J dropped 2; count of bases not matched to a gene: 1. The CDR3 totals 13 residues. Germline V gene sequence: CDR1 WNHNN, CDR2 SYGVQD (reference sequence). CDR3 protein: CASSVDRNYGYTF. As DNA, the CDR3 is TGCGCCAGCAGTGTGGACAGGAACTATGGCTACACCTTC.

V is TRBV4-1 and J is TRBJ1-2; tentatively, D is TRBD1 (5 bases). The V gene lost 0 bases and the J gene lost 7 bases, with 12 bases spanning the gap. The germline CDR1 and CDR2 sequences are MGHRA and YSYEKL. The CDR3 consists of 14 residues. The CDR3 coding sequence is TGCGCCAGCAGCCAAGATTCTAGGGGCGTTGGCTACACCTTC. This codes for CASSQDSRGVGYTF.

The chain has TRBV14 and TRBJ1-6, with D tentatively TRBD1 (5 bases). V was pared by 4 bases and J by 14 bases, with 15 bases between. The CDR3 consists of 13 residues. Germline values: CDR1 SGHDN, CDR2 FVKESK. The CDR3 loop is CASSLLIQGTLHF. CDR3 nucleotides: TGTGCCAGCAGCCTCCTTATTCAGGGTACCCTCCACTTT.

This chain uses TRBV6-1 with TRBJ2-7; 9 positions match TRBD2. Unmatched junction bases numbered 6, after V lost 5 bases and J lost 4 bases. The CDR3 is made up of 14 amino acids. The germline V gene encodes CDR1 MNHNS and CDR2 SASEGT. The CDR3 sequence is CASSSSGKGYEQYF. DNA for the CDR3: TGTGCCAGCAGTTCTAGCGGGAAGGGATACGAGCAGTACTTC.

The chain joins TRBV2 to TRBJ2-5; D gene unclear. Trimming stripped 3 bases from V and 1 base from J, with 12 bases between. This CDR3 comprises 15 residues. The V gene's germline CDR1 is SNHLY and CDR2 FYNNEI. The CDR3 spells CASSDSRLTQETQYF. In nucleotides, the CDR3 is TGTGCCAGCAGTGATTCAAGACTCACCCAAGAGACCCAGTACTTC.

J is TRBJ2-5 and V is TRBV11-2; 10 nucleotides align to TRBD1. Germline trimming cut 3 bases from V and 4 bases from J; bases unmatched to any gene: 5. This CDR3 is built from 15 residues. The germline V gene has CDR1 SGHAT and CDR2 FQNNGV. The CDR3, as DNA: TGTGCCAGCAGCTTGGGGACAGGGGCATCAGAGACCCAGTACTTC. Its translation is CASSLGTGASETQYF.

V is TRBV18 and J is TRBJ1-3; D remains unclear. The V end lost 0 bases, the J end lost 0 bases, and 9 bases lay between the germline ends. The CDR3 loop spans 16 amino acids. Germline lookup yields CDR1 KGHSH and CDR2 LQKENI. CDR3 region: CASSPPLKSSGNTIYF. CDR3 in DNA: TGTGCCAGCTCACCACCGCTAAAGAGCTCTGGAAACACCATATATTTT.

The chain employs TRBV19 and TRBJ1-4; weak D call: TRBD1 (5 bases). The CDR3 has 16 residues. Per the germline V gene, CDR1 is LNHDA and CDR2 is SQIVND (reference sequence). The ends were cut back, 4 bases at V and 5 bases at J, with 17 bases in the middle. The CDR3 DNA is TGTGCCAGTAGTACCCTCGGGGCACAACGAAATGAAAAACTGTTTTTT. Translated: CASSTLGAQRNEKLFF.

The rearrangement links TRBV28 to TRBJ1-1; D is unclear. The CDR3 has 14 amino acids. Germline lookup yields CDR1 MDHEN and CDR2 SYDVKM. The germline V and J ends were trimmed by 5 bases and 0 bases, with 10 bases remaining between them. The DNA of the CDR3 is TGTGCCAGCAGTCCCCAGGAGTTGAACACTGAAGCTTTCTTT. Protein sequence: CASSPQELNTEAFF. The full variable domain, its missing parts supplied by reference TRBV28 and TRBJ1-1, is DVKVTQSSRYLVKRTGEKVFLECVQDMDHENMFWYRQDPGLGLRLIYFSYDVKMKEKGDIPEGYSVSREKKERFSLILESASTNQTSMYLCASSPQELNTEAFFGQGTRLTVV.